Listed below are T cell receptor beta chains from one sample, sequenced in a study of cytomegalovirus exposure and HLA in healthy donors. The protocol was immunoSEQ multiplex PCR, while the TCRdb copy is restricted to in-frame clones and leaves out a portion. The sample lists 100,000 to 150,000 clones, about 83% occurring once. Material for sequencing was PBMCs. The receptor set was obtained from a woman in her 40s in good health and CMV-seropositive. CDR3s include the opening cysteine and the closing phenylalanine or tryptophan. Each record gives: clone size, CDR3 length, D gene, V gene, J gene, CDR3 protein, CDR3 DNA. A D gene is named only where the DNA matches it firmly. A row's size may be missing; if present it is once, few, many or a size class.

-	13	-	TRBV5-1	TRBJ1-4	CASSIQTNEKLFF	TGCGCCAGCAGCATCCAGACAAATGAAAAACTGTTTTTT
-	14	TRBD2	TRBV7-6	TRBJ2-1	CASSSTSGYNEQFF	TGTGCCAGCAGCTCCACTAGCGGGTACAATGAGCAGTTCTTC
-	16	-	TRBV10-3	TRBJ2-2	CAPKGGHPRGAGELFF	TGTGCCCCTAAGGGGGGACACCCCAGGGGGGCCGGGGAGCTGTTTTTT
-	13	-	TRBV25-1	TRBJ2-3	CASSEGLDRTQYF	TGTGCCAGCAGTGAGGGTCTAGATCGTACGCAGTATTTT
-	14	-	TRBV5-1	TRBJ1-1	CASSFTTGNTEAFF	TGCGCCAGCAGCTTTACAACAGGGAACACTGAAGCTTTCTTT
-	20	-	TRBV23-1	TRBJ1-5	CASSHQYRDSQQVGNQPQHF	TGCGCCAGCAGTCATCAATACCGGGACTCCCAACAGGTAGGAAATCAGCCCCAGCATTTT
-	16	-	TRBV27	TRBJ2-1	CASRRVLGITPIEQFF	TGTGCCAGCAGGAGGGTTTTAGGCATTACGCCTATTGAGCAGTTCTTC
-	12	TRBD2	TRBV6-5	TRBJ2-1	CASSYPGGEQFF	TGTGCCAGCAGTTACCCGGGAGGGGAGCAGTTCTTC
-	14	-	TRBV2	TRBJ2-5	CASSEIRERWAQYF	TGTGCCAGCAGTGAGATACGGGAAAGATGGGCCCAGTACTTC
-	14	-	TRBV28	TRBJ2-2	CASSFGRNTGELFF	TGTGCCAGCAGTTTTGGGAGGAACACCGGGGAGCTGTTTTTT
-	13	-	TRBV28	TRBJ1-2	CASSLLDRPTPTF	TGTGCCAGCAGTCTTCTCGACAGGCCGACCCCCACCTTC
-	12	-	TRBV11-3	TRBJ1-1	CASSFHTGEAFF	TGTGCCAGCAGCTTCCATACAGGTGAAGCTTTCTTT
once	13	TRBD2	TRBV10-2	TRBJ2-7	CASAGGRGYEQYF	TGCGCCAGCGCGGGCGGGAGGGGCTACGAGCAGTACTTC
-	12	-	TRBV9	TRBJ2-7	CASSVGGYEQYF	TGTGCCAGCAGCGTAGGAGGCTACGAGCAGTACTTC
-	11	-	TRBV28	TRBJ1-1	CASSFQGEAFF	TGTGCCAGCAGTTTTCAGGGAGAAGCTTTCTTT
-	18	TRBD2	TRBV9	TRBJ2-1	CASSVELAGPFGYNEQFF	TGTGCCAGCAGCGTAGAACTAGCGGGACCATTTGGGTACAATGAGCAGTTCTTC
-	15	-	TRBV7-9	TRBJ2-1	CASSGFLRPYNEQFF	TGTGCCAGCAGCGGTTTCTTGCGGCCATACAATGAGCAGTTCTTC
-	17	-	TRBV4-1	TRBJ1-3	CASSPPRGGPGGNTIYF	TGCGCCAGCAGCCCCCCTCGGGGAGGGCCCGGAGGAAACACCATATATTTT
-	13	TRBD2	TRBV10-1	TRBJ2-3	CASSEGGVTMQYF	TGCGCCAGCAGCGAGGGAGGGGTGACTATGCAGTATTTT
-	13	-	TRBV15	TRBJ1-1	CATSRTPNTEAFF	TGTGCCACCAGCAGGACACCGAACACTGAAGCTTTCTTT
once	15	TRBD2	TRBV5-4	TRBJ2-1	CASSLGLAGVGEQFF	TGTGCCAGCAGCTTGGGACTAGCGGGAGTAGGTGAGCAGTTCTTC
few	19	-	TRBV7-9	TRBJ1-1	CASSLERVWTVTMNTEAFF	TGTGCCAGCAGCTTAGAGCGAGTTTGGACTGTAACCATGAACACTGAAGCTTTCTTT
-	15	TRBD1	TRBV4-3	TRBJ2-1	CASSLVWTGVNEQFF	TGCGCCAGCAGCCTCGTCTGGACAGGGGTCAATGAGCAGTTCTTC
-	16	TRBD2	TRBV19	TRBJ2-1	CASSMTSGRLGNEQFF	TGTGCCAGTAGTATGACTAGCGGGAGATTAGGCAATGAGCAGTTCTTC
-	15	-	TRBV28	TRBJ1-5	CASSLFPHSNQPQHF	TGTGCCAGCAGTTTATTCCCCCATAGCAATCAGCCCCAGCATTTT
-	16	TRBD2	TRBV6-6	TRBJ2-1	CASSSGGSGLGNEQFF	TGTGCCAGCAGCTCGGGGGGTAGCGGTCTGGGGAATGAGCAGTTCTTC
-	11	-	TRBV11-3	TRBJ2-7	CASSYSGEQYF	TGTGCCAGCAGCTACTCCGGCGAGCAGTACTTC
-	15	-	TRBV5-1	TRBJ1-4	CASSLGLGTNEKLFF	TGCGCCAGCAGCTTGGGTCTAGGAACTAATGAAAAACTGTTTTTT
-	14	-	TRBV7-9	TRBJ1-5	CASSSGQYNQPQHF	TGTGCCAGCAGCTCCGGACAGTATAATCAGCCCCAGCATTTT
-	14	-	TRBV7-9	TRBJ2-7	CASSFRTNSYEQYF	TGTGCCAGCAGCTTTAGAACTAACTCCTACGAGCAGTACTTC
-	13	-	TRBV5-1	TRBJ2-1	CASSERSYNEQFF	TGCGCCAGCAGCGAGCGGAGCTACAATGAGCAGTTCTTC
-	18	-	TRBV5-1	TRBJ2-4	CASSPGVRTASAKNIQYF	TGCGCCAGCAGCCCTGGCGTCCGGACAGCATCAGCCAAAAACATTCAGTACTTC
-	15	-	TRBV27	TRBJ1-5	CASSLQGIGNQPQHF	TGTGCCAGCAGTTTACAGGGGATAGGCAATCAGCCCCAGCATTTT
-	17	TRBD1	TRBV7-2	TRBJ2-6	CASSLVGTASGANVLTF	TGTGCCAGCAGCTTAGTCGGGACAGCCTCTGGGGCCAACGTCCTGACTTTC
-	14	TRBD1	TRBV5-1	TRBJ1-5	CASSLETGGQPQHF	TGCGCCAGCAGCTTGGAAACAGGGGGTCAGCCCCAGCATTTT
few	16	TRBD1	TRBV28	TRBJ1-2	CASYLTGQGPNYGYTF	TGTGCCAGTTACCTAACCGGACAGGGCCCCAACTATGGCTACACCTTC
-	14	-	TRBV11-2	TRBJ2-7	CASSLAASSYEQYF	TGTGCCAGCAGCTTAGCTGCGAGCTCCTACGAGCAGTACTTC
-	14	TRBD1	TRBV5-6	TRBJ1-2	CASSFDRDSYGYTF	TGTGCCAGCAGCTTTGACCGGGACAGTTATGGCTACACCTTC
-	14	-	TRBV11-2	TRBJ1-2	CASSSLQGRYGYTF	TGTGCCAGCAGTTCTTTGCAGGGGAGATATGGCTACACCTTC
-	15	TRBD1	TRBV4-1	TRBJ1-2	CASSQPTGTAYGYTF	TGCGCCAGCAGCCAACCTACCGGGACAGCTTATGGCTACACCTTC
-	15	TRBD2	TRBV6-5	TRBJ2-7	CASRLSGGGSYEQYF	TGTGCCAGCAGACTTTCGGGAGGCGGCTCCTACGAGCAGTACTTC
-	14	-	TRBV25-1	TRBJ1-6	CASSESYSTSPLHF	TGTGCCAGCAGTGAATCCTACAGCACTTCACCCCTCCACTTT
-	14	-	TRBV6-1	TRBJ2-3	CASTDNRGTDTQYF	TGTGCCAGCACCGATAATCGAGGCACAGATACGCAGTATTTT
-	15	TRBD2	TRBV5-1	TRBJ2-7	CASSHGLAGGYEQYF	TGCGCCAGCAGCCATGGACTAGCGGGAGGTTACGAGCAGTACTTC
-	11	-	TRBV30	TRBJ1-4	CAWRAWEGMFF	TGTGCCTGGAGGGCCTGGGAGGGGATGTTTTTT
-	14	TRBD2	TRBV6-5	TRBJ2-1	CASSPGLAGAEQFF	TGTGCCAGCAGCCCGGGACTAGCGGGAGCTGAGCAGTTCTTC
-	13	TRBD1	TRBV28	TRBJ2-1	CASRGQGDNEQFF	TGTGCCAGCAGAGGACAGGGAGACAATGAGCAGTTCTTC
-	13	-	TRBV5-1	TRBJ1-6	CASSLDSNSPLHF	TGCGCCAGCAGCTTGGATAGTAATTCACCCCTCCACTTT
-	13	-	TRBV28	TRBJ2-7	CASSLGGSYEQYF	TGTGCCAGCAGCTTAGGGGGGAGCTACGAGCAGTACTTC
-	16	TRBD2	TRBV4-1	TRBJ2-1	CASSSYSGRAFQEQFF	TGCGCCAGCAGCAGTTATAGCGGGAGGGCCTTTCAAGAGCAGTTCTTC
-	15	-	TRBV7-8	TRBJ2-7	CASSSLGGASYEQYF	TGTGCCAGCAGCTCCTTGGGGGGAGCCTCCTACGAGCAGTACTTC
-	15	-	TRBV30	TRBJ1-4	CAWSAVGGLREKLFF	TGTGCCTGGAGTGCAGTAGGGGGTCTACGTGAAAAACTGTTTTTT
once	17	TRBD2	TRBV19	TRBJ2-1	CASSINTGTSGSGEQFF	TGTGCCAGTAGTATAAATACCGGGACTAGCGGGAGTGGTGAGCAGTTCTTC
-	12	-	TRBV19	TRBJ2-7	CASRAGNYEQYF	TGTGCAAGTAGAGCAGGGAACTACGAGCAGTACTTC
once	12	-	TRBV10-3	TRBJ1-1	CASLNMNTEAFF	TGTGCCAGCCTTAACATGAACACTGAAGCTTTCTTT